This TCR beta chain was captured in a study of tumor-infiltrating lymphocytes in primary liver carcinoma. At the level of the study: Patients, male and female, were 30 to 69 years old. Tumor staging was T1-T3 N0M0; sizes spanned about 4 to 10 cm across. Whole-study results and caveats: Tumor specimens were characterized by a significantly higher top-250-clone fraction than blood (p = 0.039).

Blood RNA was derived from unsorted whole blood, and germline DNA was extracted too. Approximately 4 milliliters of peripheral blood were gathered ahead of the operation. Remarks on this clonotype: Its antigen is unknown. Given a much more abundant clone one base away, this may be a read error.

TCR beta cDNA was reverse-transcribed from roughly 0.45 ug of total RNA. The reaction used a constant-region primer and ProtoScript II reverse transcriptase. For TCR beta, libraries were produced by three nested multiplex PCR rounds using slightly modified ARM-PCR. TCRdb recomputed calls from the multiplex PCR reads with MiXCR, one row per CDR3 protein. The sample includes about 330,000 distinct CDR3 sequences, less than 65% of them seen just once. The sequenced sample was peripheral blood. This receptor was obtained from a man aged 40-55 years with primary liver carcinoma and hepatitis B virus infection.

DNA for the CDR3: TGTGCCAGCAGTCAAAAGGGTGTTAAATGCTGGGAGCAGTACTTC. It is translated as CASSQKGVKCWEQYF. This chain links TRBV12-3 or TRBV12-4 with TRBJ2-7; unclear D gene. The CDR3 spans 15 residues. The V end lost 5 bases, the J end lost 7 bases, and 21 bases lay between the germline ends.